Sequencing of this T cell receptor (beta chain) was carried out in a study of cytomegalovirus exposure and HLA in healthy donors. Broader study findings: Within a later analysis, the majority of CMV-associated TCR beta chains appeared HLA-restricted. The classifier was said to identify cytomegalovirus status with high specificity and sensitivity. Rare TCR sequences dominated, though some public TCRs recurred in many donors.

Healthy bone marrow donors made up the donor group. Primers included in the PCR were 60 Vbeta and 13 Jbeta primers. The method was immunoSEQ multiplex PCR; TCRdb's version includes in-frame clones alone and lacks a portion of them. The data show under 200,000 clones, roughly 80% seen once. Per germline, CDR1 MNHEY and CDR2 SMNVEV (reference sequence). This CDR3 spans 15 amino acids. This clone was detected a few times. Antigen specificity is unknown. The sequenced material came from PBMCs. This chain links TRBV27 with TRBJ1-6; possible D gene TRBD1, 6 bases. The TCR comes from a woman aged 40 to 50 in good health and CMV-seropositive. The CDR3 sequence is CALPDHRALYSPLHF. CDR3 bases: TGTGCTCTTCCTGACCACAGGGCTCTTTATTCACCCCTCCACTTT.